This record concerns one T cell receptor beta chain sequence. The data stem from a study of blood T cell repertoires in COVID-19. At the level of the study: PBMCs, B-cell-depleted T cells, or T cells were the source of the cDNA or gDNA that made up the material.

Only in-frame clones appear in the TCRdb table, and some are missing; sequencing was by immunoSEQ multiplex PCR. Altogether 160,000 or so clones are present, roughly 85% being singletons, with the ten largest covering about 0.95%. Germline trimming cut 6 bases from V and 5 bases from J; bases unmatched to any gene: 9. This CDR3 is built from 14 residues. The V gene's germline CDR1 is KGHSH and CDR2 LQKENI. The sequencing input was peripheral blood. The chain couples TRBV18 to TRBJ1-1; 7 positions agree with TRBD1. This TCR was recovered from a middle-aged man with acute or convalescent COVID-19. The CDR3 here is CASSFNRGETEAFF. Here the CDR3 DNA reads TGTGCCAGCTCTTTTAACAGGGGCGAAACTGAAGCTTTCTTT.